This T cell receptor (beta chain) was obtained from a study of blood T cells in healthy people across ages. A sample-barcoded 5' primer and a J-beta primer mix were used in a second PCR of about 7 to 12 cycles. TCRdb itself ran the 5' RACE reads through MiXCR, one entry per CDR3 protein. The data contain about 1 million distinct CDR3 sequences, more than 35% of them singletons. Germline values: CDR1 SGHTA, CDR2 FQGNSA. The CDR3 covers 15 residues. The ends lost 4 bases at V and 4 bases at J; junction bases unmatched: 9. The clonotype was recovered from a woman in her sixties in good health. The chain uses TRBV7-2 and TRBJ2-7; 8 bases are shared with TRBD1. The specimen sequenced was blood. The DNA of the CDR3 is TGTGCCAGCAGCTCCGACAGGGGACGAATGTACGAGCAGTACTTC. It specifies CASSSDRGRMYEQYF.